This T cell receptor (beta chain) appears in the sequencing data of a study of shared clonotypes between healthy human individuals. General study results and limits: Clonotypes shared by all four sorted-subset donors had higher generation probabilities than non-shared clonotypes. Despite large depth, rarefaction showed incomplete sorted-subset sequencing. Several donors shared approximately 5% of their naive CD4 clonotypes.

Germline V gene data show CDR1 as MDHEN and CDR2 as SYDVKM. The length of the CDR3 is 15 residues. Trimming removed 7 bases from V and 5 bases from J; junction bases left unmatched: 5. Regarding this clone: Its target is not known.

Method: immunoSEQ multiplex PCR; TCRdb's copy keeps in-frame clones and lacks some. The sample shows around 1,900,000 clones, over 85% of them seen only once. The naive CD8 fraction comprised CD45RO-negative cells positively selected for CCR7 and excluded terminally differentiated effector memory CD45RA+ cells. Every one of the donors was a Caucasian adult that lived in Nashville, Tennessee. The V and J genes are TRBV28 and TRBJ2-2, with 12 bases fitting TRBD2. The sample comprised naive CD8+ T cells from PBMCs. This TCR was sampled from a man aged 18 to 30 in good health. Some clones in this sample may be carry-over from other donors' samples. The CDR3 sequence is CASTLTSGRTGELFF. The CDR3 coding sequence is TGTGCCAGCACCCTGACTAGCGGGAGAACCGGGGAGCTGTTTTTT.